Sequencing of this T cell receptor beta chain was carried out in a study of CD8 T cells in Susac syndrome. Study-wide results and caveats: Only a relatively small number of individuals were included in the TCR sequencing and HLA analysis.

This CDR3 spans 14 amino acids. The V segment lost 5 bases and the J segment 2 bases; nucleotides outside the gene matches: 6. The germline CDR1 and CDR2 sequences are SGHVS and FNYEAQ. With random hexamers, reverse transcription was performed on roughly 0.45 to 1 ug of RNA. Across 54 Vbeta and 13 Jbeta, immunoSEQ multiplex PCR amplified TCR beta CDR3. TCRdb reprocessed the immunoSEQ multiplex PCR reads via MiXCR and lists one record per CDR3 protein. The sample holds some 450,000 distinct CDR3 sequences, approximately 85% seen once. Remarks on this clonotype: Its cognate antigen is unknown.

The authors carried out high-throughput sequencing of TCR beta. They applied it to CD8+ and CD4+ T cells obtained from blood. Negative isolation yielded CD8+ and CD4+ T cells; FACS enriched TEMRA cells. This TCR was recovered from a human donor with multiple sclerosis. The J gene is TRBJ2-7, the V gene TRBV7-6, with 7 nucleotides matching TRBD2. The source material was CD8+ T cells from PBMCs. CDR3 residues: CASSQRGGPYEQYF. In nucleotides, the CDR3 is TGTGCCAGCAGCCAAAGGGGAGGGCCCTACGAGCAGTACTTC.